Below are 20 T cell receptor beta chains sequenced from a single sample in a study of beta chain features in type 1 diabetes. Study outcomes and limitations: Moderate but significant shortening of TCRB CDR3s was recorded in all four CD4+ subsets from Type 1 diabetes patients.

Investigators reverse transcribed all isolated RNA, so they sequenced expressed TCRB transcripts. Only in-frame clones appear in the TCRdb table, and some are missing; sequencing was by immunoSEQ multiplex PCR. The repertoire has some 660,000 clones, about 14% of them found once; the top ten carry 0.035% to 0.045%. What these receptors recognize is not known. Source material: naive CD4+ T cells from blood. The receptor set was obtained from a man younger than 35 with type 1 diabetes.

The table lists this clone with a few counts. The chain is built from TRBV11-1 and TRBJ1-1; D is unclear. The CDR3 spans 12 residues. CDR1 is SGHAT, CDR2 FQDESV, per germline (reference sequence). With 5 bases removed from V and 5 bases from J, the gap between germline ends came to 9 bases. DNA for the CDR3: TGTGCCAGCAGCCGTGAGCGGACTGAAGCTTTCTTT. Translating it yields CASSRERTEAFF.

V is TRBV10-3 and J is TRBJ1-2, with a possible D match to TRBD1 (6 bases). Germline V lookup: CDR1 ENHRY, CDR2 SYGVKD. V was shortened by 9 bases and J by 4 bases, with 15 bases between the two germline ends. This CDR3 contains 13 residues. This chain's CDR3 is CAIGQRVGYGYTF. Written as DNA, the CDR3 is TGTGCCATAGGACAGCGCGTTGGCTATGGCTACACCTTC.

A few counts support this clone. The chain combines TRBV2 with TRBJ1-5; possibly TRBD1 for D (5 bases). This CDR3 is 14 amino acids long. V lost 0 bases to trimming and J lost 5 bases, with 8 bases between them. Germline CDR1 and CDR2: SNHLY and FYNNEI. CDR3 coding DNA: TGTGCCAGCAGTGAAGCGACAGCTGATCAGCCCCAGCATTTT. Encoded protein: CASSEATADQPQHF.

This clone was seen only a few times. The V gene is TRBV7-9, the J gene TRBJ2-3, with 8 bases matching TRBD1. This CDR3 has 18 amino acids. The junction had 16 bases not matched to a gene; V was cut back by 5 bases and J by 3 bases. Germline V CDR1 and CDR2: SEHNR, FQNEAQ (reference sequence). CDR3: CASSPPWPRTGITDTQYF. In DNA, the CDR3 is TGTGCCAGCAGCCCACCATGGCCCAGGACAGGGATAACAGATACGCAGTATTTT.

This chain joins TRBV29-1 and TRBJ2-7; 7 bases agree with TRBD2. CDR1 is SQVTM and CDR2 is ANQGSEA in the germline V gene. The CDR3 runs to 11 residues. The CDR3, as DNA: TGCGGGCGGGCGGGAGTCTACGAGCAGTACTTC. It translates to CGRAGVYEQYF.

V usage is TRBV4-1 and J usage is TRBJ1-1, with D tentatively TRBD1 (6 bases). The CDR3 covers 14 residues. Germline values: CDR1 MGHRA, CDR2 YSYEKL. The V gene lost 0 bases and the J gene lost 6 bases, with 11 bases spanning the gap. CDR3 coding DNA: TGCGCCAGCAGCCAAGAAGGGGGGATACCTGAAGCTTTCTTT. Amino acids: CASSQEGGIPEAFF.

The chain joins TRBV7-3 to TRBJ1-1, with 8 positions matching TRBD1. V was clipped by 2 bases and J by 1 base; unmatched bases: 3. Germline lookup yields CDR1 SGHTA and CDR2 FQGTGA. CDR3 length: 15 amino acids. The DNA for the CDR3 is TGTGCCAGCAGCTTACAGGGGGCGGCGAACACTGAAGCTTTCTTT. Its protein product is CASSLQGAANTEAFF.

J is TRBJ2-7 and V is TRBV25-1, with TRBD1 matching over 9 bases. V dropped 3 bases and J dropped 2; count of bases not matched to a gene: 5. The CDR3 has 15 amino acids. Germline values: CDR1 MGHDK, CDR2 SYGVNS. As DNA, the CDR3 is TGTGCCAGCAGTGAGAGCCACAGGGGGCCCTACGAGCAGTACTTC. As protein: CASSESHRGPYEQYF.

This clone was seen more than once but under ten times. The CDR3 loop is CASSLGSPRETQYF. CDR3 DNA: TGTGCCAGCAGCTTAGGCAGTCCCCGGGAGACCCAGTACTTC. J is TRBJ2-5 and V is TRBV7-2; no reliable D call. Germline V gene lookup returns CDR1 SGHTA and CDR2 FQGNSA. The V end was cut by 1 base, the J end by 5 bases, with 11 bases between. This CDR3 is 14 amino acids long.

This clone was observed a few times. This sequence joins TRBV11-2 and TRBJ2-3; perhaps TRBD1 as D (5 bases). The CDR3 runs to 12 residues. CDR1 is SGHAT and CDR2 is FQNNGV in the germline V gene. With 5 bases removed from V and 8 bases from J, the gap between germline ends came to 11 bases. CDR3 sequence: CASSTRQFTQYF. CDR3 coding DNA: TGTGCCAGCAGCACTCGACAGTTTACGCAGTATTTT. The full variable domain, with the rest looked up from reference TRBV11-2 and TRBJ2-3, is EAGVAQSPRYKIIEKRQSVAFWCNPISGHATLYWYQQILGQGPKLLIQFQNNGVVDDSQLPKDRFSAERLKGVDSTLKIQPAKLEDSAVYLCASSTRQFTQYFGPGTRLTVL.

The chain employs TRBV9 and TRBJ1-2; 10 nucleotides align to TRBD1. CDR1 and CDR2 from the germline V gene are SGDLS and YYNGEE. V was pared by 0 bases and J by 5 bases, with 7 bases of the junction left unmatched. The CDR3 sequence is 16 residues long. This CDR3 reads CASSVEGQGSGYGYTF. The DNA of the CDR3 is TGTGCCAGCAGCGTAGAGGGACAGGGGTCGGGGTATGGCTACACCTTC. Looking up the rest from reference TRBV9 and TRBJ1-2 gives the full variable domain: DSGVTQTPKHLITATGQRVTLRCSPRSGDLSVYWYQQSLDQGLQFLIQYYNGEERAKGNILERFSAQQFPDLHSELNLSSLELGDSALYFCASSVEGQGSGYGYTFGSGTRLTVV.

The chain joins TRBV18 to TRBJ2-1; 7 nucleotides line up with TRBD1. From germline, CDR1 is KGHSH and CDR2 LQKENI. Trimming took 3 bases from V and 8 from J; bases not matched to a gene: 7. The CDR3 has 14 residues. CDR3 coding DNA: TGTGCCAGCTCACCTCGGGACAGTATGGATGAGCAGTTCTTC. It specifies CASSPRDSMDEQFF.

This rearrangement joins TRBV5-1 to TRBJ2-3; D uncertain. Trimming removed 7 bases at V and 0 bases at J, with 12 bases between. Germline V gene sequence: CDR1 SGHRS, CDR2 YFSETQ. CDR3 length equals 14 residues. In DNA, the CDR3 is TGCGCCAGCTCGGTAGGGTCTAGCACAGATACGCAGTATTTT. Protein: CASSVGSSTDTQYF.

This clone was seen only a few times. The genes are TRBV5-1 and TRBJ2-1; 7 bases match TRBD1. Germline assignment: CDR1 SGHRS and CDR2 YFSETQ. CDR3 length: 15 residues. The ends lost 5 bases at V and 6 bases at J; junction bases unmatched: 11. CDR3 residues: CASSQGLEGANEQFF. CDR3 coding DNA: TGCGCCAGCAGTCAAGGACTCGAGGGGGCCAATGAGCAGTTCTTC.

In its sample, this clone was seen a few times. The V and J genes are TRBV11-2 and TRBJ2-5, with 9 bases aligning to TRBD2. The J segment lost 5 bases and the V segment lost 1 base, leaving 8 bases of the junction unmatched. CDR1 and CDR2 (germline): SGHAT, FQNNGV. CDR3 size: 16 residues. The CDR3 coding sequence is TGTGCCAGCAGCTTAGCCCGACTAGCGGTTGGGGAGACCCAGTACTTC. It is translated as CASSLARLAVGETQYF.

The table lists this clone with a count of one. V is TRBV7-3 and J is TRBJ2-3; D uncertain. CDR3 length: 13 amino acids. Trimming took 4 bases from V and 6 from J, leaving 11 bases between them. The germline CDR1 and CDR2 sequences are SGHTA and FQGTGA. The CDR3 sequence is CASSSRGPDTQYF. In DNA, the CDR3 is TGTGCCAGCAGCTCCCGTGGGCCGGATACGCAGTATTTT.

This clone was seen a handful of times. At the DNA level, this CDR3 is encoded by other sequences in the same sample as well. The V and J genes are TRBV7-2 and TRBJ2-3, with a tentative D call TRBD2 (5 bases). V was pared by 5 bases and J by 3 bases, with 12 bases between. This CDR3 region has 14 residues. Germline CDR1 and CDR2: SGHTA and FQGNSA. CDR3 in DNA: TGTGCCAGCAGCCTTGGACTGGGGACAGATACGCAGTATTTT. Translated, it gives CASSLGLGTDTQYF.

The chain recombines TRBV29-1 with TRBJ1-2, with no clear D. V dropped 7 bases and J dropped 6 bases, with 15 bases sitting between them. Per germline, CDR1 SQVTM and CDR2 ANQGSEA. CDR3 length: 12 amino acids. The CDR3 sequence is CSGREAGHGYTF. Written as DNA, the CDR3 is TGCAGCGGACGTGAGGCCGGGCATGGCTACACCTTC.

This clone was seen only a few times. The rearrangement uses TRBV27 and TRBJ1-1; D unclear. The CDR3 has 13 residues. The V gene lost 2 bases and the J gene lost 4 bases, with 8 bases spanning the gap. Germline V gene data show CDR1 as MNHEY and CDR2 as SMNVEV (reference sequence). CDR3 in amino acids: CASSLILGTEAFF. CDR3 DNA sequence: TGTGCCAGCAGTTTAATACTGGGCACTGAAGCTTTCTTT.

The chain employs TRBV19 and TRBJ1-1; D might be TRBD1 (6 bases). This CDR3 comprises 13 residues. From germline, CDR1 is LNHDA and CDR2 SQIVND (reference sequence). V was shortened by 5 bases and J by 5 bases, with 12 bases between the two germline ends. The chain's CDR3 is CASSAQGVTEAFF. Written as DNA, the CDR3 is TGTGCCAGTAGTGCACAGGGTGTGACTGAAGCTTTCTTT.